This T cell receptor (beta chain) was sequenced during a study of T cell changes during pregnancy in multiple sclerosis. Clones were read by immunoSEQ multiplex PCR, and TCRdb kept only the in-frame ones, dropping some. The sample has under 40,000 clones, just over 90% seen once. V was cut by 4 bases and J by 8 bases, with 8 bases left in between. The CDR3 has 11 amino acids. Germline V gene data show CDR1 as SEHNR and CDR2 as FQNEAQ (reference sequence). The clonotype comes from a female donor with multiple sclerosis, enrolled in a pregnancy study. Here the sequenced sample was CD8+ T cells from peripheral blood mononuclear cells, taken before pregnancy. The genes are TRBV7-9 and TRBJ1-2, with D possibly TRBD1 on 5 matching bases. For the CDR3, the DNA is TGTGCCAGCAGCTCCCAGGGCGGCTACACCTTC. It translates to CASSSQGGYTF.